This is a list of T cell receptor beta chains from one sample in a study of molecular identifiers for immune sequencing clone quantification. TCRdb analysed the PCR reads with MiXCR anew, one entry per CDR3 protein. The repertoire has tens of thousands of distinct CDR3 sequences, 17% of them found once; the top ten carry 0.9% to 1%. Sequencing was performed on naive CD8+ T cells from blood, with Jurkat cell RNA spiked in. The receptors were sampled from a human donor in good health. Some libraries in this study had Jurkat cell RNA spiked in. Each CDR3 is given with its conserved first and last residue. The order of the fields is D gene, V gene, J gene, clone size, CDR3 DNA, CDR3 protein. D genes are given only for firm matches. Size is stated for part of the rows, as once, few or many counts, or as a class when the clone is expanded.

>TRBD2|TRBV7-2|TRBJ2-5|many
TGTGCCAGCACTTGGGAGGGGGGTTTTCTAGCGGGAGTAGAGACCCAGTACTTC
CASTWEGGFLAGVETQYF
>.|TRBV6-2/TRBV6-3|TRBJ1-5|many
TGTGCCAGCAGTAGCGGGTTTACCAAAGATCAGCCCCAGCATTTT
CASSSGFTKDQPQHF
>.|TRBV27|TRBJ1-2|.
TGTGCCAGCAAATCGGAGGGGGACTGTGCTAACTATGGCTACACCTTC
CASKSEGDCANYGYTF
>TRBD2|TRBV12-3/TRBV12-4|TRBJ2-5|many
TGTGCCAGCAGTCTCGATAGCGGGAAAGAGACCCAGTACTTC
CASSLDSGKETQYF
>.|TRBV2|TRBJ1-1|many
TGTGCCAGCAGTGATGATACAGCCCGGGGGGGAGCTTTCTTT
CASSDDTARGGAFF
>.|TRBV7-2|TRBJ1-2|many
TGTGCCAGCAGCGCGCGACAGGAAGGGCTTGGAGTCTATGGCTACACCTTC
CASSARQEGLGVYGYTF
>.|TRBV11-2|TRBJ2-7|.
TGTGCCAGCAGCTTAGTGCAGGGCACCTACGAGCAGTACTTC
CASSLVQGTYEQYF
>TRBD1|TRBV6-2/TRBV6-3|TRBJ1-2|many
TGTGCCAGCAGTTCCCTATCATACGACAGGGAGGATGGCTACACCTTC
CASSSLSYDREDGYTF
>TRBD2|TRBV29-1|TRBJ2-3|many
TGCAGCGTTGACGAGGAACTAGCGGAACTCACAGATACGCAGTATTTT
CSVDEELAELTDTQYF
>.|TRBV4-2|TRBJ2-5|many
TGTGCCAGCAGCCAATTGGAACAAGAGACCCAGTACTTC
CASSQLEQETQYF
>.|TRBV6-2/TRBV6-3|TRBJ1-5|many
TGTGCCAGCAGTCCCCGGCGGACAGTTAGCAATCAGCCCCAGCATTTT
CASSPRRTVSNQPQHF
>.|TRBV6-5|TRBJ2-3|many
TGTGCCAGCGGTGAGGCAGGAGGGGATACGCAGTATTTT
CASGEAGGDTQYF
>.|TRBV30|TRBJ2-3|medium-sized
TGTGCCTGGAGCTTAAACACAGATACGCAGTATTTT
CAWSLNTDTQYF
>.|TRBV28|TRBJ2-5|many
TGTGCCAGCAGCCTAGGCCCCCGGGAGACCCAGTACTTC
CASSLGPRETQYF